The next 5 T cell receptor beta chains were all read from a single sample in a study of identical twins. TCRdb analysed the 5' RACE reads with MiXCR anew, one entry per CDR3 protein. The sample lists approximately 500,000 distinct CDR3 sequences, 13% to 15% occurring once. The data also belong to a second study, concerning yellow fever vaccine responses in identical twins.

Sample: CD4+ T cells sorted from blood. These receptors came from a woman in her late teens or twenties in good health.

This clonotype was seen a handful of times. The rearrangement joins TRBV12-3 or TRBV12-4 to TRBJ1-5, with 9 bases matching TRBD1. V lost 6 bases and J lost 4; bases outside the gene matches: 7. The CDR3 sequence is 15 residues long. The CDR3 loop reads CASSSGQGKNQPQHF. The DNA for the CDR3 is TGTGCCAGCAGCTCTGGACAGGGGAAAAATCAGCCCCAGCATTTT.

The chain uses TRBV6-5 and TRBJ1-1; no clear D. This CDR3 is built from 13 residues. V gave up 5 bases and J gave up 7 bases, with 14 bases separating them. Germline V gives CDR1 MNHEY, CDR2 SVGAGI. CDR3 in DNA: TGTGCCAGCAGTATACACGGACGCCTTGAAGCTTTCTTT. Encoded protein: CASSIHGRLEAFF.

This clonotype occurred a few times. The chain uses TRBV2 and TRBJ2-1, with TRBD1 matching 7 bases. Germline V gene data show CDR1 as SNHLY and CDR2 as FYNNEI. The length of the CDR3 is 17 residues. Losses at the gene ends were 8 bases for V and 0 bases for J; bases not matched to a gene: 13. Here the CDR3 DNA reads TGTGCCAGCGCCGATAAGTGGACAGGAGCCTCCTACAATGAGCAGTTCTTC. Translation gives CASADKWTGASYNEQFF.

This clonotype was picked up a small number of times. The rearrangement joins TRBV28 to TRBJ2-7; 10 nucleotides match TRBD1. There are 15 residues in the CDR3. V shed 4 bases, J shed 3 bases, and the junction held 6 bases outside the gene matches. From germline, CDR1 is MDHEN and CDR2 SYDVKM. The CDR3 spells CASSSPGTGDYEQYV. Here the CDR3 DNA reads TGTGCCAGCAGTTCGCCCGGGACAGGGGACTACGAGCAGTACGTC.

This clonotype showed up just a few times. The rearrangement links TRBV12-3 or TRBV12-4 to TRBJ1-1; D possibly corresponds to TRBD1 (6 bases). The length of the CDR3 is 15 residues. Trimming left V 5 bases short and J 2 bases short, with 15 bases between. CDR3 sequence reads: CASSQDRMFNTEAFF. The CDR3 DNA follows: TGTGCCAGCAGTCAAGACAGGATGTTCAACACTGAAGCTTTCTTT.